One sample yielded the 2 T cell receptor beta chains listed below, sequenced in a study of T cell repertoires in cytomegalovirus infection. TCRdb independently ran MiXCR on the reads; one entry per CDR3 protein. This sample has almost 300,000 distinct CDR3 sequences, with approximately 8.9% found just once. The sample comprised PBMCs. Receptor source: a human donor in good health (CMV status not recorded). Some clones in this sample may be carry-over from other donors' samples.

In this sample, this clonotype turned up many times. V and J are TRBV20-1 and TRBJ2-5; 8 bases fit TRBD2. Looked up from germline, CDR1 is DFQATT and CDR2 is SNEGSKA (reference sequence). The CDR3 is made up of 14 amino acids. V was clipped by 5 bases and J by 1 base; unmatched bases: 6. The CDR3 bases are TGCAGTGCTGGACGACGGGAGGGCCAAGAGACCCAGTACTTC. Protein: CSAGRREGQETQYF.

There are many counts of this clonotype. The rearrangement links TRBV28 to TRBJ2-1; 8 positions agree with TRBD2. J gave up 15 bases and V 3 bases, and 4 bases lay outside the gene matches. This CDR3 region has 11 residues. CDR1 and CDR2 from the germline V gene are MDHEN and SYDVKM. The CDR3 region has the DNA TGTGCCAGCAGTTTTGGGACTAGACTGTTCTTC. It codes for CASSFGTRLFF.